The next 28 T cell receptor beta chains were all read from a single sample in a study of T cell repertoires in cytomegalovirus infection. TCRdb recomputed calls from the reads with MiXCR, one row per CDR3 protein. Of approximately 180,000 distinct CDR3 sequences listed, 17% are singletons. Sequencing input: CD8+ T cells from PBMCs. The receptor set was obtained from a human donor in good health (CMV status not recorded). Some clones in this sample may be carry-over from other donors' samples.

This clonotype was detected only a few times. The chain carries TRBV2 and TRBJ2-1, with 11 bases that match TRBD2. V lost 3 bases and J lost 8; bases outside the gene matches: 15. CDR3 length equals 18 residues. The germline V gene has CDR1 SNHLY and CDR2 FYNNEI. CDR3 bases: TGTGCCAGCAGTGAGGTAGCGGGGGGGCCCTTCCAAGGGGATGAGCAGTTCTTC. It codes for CASSEVAGGPFQGDEQFF.

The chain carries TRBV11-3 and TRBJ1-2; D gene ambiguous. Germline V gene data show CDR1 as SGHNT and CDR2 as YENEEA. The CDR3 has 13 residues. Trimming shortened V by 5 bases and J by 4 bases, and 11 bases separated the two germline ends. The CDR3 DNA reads TGTGCCAGCAGCCGCTCTGGCGGCTATGGCTACACCTTC. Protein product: CASSRSGGYGYTF.

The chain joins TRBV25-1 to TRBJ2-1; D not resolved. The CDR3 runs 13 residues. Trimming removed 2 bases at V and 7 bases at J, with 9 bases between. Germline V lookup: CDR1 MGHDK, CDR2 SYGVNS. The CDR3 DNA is TGTGCCAGCAGTGAAACACGAAAGAATGAGCAGTTCTTC. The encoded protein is CASSETRKNEQFF.

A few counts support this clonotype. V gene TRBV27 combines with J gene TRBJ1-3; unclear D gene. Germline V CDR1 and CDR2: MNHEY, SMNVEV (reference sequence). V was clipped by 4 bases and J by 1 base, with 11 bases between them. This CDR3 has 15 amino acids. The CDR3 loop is CASSSYGPSGNTIYF. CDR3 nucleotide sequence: TGTGCCAGCAGTTCCTATGGACCTTCTGGAAACACCATATATTTT.

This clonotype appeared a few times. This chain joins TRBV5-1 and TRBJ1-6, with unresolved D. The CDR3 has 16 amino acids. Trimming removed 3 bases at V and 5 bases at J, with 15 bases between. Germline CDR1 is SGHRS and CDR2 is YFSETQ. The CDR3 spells CASSSSREIHNSPLHF. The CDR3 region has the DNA TGCGCCAGCAGCTCTAGCCGGGAGATCCATAATTCACCCCTCCACTTT.

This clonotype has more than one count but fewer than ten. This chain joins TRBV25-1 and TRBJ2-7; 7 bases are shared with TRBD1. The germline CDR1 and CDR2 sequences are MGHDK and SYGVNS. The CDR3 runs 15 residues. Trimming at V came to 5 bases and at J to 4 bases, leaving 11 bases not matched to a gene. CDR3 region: CASSPFRGLFYEQYF. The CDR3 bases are TGTGCCAGCAGTCCTTTCAGGGGGTTGTTTTACGAGCAGTACTTC.

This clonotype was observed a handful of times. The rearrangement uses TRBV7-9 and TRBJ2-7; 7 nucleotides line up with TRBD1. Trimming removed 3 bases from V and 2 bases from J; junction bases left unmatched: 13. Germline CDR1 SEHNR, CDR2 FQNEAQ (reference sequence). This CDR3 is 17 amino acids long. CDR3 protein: CASSFLAGQAGTYEQYF. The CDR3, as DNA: TGTGCCAGCAGCTTTCTGGCTGGACAGGCTGGAACCTACGAGCAGTACTTC.

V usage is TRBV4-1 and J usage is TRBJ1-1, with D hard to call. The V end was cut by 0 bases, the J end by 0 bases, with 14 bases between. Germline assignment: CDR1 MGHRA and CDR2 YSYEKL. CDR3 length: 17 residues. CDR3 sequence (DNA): TGCGCCAGCAGCCAAGATGTGGGTAATGAGATGAACACTGAAGCTTTCTTT. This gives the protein CASSQDVGNEMNTEAFF.

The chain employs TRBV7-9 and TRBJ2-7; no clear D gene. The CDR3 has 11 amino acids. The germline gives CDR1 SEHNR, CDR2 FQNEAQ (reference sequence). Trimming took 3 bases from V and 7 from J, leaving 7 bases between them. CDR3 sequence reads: CASSFAAEQYF. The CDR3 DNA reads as TGTGCCAGCAGCTTTGCAGCGGAGCAGTACTTC.

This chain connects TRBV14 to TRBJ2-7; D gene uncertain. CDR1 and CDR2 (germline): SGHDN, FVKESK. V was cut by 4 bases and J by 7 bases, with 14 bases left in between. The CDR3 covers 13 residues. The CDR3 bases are TGTGCCAGCAGCCTCTCTACCCATTGGGAGCAGTACTTC. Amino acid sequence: CASSLSTHWEQYF.

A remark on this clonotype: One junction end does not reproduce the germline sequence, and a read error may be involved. Here the CDR3 reads CARSQVAGAPAFF. CDR3 DNA: TGTGCCAGAAGCCAAGTTGCCGGGGCCCCAGCTTTCTTT. This chain links TRBV4-2 with TRBJ1-1, with D perhaps TRBD1 (5 bases). The CDR3 length is 13 residues. Germline V CDR1 and CDR2: LGHNA, YNFKEQ.

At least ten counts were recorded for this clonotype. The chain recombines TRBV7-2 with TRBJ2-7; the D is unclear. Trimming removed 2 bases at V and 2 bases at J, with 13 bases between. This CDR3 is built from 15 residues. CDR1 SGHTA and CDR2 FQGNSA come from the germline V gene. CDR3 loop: CASSLIDMGPYEQYF. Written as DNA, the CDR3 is TGTGCCAGCAGCTTAATCGACATGGGCCCCTACGAGCAGTACTTC.

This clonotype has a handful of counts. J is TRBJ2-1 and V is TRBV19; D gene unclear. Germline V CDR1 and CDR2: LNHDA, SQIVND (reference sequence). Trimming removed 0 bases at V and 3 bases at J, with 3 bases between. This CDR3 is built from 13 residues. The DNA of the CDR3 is TGTGCCAGTAGTATAGATGACTACAATGAGCAGTTCTTC. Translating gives CASSIDDYNEQFF.

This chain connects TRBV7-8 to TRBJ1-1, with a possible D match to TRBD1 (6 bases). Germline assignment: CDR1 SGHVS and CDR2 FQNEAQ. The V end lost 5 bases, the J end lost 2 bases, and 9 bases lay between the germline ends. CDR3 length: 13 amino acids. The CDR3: CASSAQGNTEAFF. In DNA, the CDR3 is TGTGCCAGCAGCGCACAGGGAAACACTGAAGCTTTCTTT.

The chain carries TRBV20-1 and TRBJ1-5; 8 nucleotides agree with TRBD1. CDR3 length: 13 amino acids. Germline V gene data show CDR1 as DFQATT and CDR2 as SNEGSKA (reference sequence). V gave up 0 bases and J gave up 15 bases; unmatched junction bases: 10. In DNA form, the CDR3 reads TGCAGTGCTAGAGATCGGGGGCAGGGGGCCCCGCATTTT. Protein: CSARDRGQGAPHF.

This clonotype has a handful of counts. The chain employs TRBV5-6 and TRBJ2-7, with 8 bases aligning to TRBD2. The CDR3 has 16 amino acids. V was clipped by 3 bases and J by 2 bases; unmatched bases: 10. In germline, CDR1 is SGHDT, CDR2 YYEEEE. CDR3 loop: CASSSTSAGETYEQYF. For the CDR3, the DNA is TGTGCCAGCAGCTCAACCTCAGCGGGGGAGACCTACGAGCAGTACTTC.

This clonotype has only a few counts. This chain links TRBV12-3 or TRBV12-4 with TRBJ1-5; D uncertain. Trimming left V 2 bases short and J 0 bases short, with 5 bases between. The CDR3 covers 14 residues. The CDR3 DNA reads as TGTGCCAGCAGTTTATTGTATAGCAATCAGCCCCAGCATTTT. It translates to CASSLLYSNQPQHF.

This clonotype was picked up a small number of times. DNA for the CDR3: TGCAGTGCGCTACAGGGGTTCGTCTCCTACGAGCAGTACTTC. It encodes CSALQGFVSYEQYF. This chain uses TRBV20-1 with TRBJ2-7; 7 nucleotides agree with TRBD1. V dropped 6 bases and J dropped 0; count of bases not matched to a gene: 8. CDR3 length: 14 amino acids. CDR1 and CDR2 from the germline V gene are DFQATT and SNEGSKA (reference sequence).

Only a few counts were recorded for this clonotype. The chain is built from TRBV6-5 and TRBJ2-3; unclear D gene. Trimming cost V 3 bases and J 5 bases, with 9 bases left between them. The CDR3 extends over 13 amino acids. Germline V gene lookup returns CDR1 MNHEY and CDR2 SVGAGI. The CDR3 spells CASSYFTGDTQYF. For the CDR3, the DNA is TGTGCCAGCAGTTATTTCACGGGAGATACGCAGTATTTT.

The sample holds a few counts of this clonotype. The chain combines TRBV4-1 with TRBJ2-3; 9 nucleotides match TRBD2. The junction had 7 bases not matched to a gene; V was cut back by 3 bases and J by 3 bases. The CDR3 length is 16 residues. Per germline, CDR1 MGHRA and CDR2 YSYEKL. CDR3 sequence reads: CASSQGLARRTDTQYF. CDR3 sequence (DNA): TGCGCCAGCAGCCAGGGACTAGCTCGTCGAACAGATACGCAGTATTTT.

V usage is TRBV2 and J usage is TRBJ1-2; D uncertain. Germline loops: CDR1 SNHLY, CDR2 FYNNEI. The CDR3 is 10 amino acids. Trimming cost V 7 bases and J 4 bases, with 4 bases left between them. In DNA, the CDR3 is TGTGCCAGCAAAAGCTATGGCTACACCTTC. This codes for CASKSYGYTF.

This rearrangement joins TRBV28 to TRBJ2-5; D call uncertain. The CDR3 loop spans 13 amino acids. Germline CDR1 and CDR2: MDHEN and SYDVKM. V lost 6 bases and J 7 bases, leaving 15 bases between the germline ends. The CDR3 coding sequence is TGTGCCAGCAGCCCGATCGGATTAGGGACCCAGTACTTC. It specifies CASSPIGLGTQYF.

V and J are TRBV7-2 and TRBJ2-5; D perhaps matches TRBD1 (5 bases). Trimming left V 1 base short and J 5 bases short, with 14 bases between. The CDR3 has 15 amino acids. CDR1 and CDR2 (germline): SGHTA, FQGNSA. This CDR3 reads CASSLGARVIETQYF. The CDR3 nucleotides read TGTGCCAGCAGCTTAGGGGCCAGGGTAATCGAGACCCAGTACTTC.

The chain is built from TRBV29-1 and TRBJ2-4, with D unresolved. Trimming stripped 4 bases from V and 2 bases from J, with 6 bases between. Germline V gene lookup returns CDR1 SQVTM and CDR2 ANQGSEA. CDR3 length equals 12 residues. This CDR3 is CSVVGTKNIQYF. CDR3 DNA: TGCAGCGTTGTAGGGACCAAAAACATTCAGTACTTC.

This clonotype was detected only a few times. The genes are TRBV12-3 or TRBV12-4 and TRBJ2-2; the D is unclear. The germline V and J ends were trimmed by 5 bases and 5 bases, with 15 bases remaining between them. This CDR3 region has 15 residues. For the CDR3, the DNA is TGTGCCAGCAGTCCCCGTCCGGGTTCTACCGGGGAGCTGTTTTTT. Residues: CASSPRPGSTGELFF.

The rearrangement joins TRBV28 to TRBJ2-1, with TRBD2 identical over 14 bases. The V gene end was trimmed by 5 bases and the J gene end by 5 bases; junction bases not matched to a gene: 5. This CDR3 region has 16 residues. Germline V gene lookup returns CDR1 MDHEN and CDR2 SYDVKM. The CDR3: CASSPLGLAGDNEQFF. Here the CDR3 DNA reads TGTGCCAGCAGTCCCCTGGGACTAGCGGGGGACAATGAGCAGTTCTTC.

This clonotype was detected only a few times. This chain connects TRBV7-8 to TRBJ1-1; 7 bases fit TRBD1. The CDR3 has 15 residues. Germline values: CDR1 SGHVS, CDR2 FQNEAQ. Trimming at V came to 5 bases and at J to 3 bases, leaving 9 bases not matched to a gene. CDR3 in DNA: TGTGCCAGCAGCACTACAGGGGTAGGCGACACTGAAGCTTTCTTT. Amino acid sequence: CASSTTGVGDTEAFF.

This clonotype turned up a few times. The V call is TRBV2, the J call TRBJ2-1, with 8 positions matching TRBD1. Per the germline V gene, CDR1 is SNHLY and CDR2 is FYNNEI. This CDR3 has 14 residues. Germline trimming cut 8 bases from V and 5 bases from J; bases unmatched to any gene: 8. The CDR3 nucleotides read TGTGCCAGCGGCTGGCAGGGGGCTGACAATGAGCAGTTCTTC. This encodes CASGWQGADNEQFF.